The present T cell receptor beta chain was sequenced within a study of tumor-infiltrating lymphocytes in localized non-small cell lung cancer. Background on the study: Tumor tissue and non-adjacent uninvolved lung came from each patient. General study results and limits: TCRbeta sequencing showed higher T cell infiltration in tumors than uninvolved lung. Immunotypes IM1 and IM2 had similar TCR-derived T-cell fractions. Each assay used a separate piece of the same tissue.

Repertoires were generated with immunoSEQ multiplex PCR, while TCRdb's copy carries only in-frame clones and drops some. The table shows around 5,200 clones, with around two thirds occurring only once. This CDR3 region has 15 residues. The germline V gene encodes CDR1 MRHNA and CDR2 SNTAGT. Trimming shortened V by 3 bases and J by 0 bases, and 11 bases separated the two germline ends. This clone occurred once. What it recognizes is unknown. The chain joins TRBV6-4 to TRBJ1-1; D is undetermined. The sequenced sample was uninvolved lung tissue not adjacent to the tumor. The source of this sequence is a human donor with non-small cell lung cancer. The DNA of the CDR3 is TGTGCCAGCAGTGAGGCGGGAGGGATGAACACTGAAGCTTTCTTT. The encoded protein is CASSEAGGMNTEAFF.